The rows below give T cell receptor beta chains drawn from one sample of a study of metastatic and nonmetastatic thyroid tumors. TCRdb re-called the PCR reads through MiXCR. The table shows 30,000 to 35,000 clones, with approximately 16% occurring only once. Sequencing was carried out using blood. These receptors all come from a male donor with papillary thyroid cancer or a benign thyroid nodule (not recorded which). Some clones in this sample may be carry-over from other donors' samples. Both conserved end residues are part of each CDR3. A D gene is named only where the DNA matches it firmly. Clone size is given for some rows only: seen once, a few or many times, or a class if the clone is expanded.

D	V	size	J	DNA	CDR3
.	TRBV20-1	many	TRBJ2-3	TGCAGTGCTCCCGAGCGGGGCACAGATACGCAGTATTTT	CSAPERGTDTQYF
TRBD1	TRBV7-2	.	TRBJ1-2	TGTGCCAGCAGCCACATGGGACAGGGGTATGGCTACACCTTC	CASSHMGQGYGYTF
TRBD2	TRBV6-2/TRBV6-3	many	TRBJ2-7	TGTGCCAGCAGGTACCGGACTAGCGGGAACTACGAGCAGTACTTC	CASRYRTSGNYEQYF
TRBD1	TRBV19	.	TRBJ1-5	TGTGCCAGTAAGAAGACAGGGGGTAGCAATCAGCCCCAGCATTTT	CASKKTGGSNQPQHF
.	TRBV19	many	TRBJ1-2	TGTGCCAGTAGTGTCTCCTCAAGACAGCTTTATGGCTACACCTTC	CASSVSSRQLYGYTF
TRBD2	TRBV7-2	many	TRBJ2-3	TGTGCCAGCAGCTTCACTAGCGGAGGGGGGCCAGATACGCAGTATTTT	CASSFTSGGGPDTQYF
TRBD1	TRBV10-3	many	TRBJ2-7	TGTGCCACCGGACAGGCCGAACTTTACTACGAGCAGTACTTC	CATGQAELYYEQYF
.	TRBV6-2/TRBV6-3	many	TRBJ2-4	TGTGCCAGCAGTTACTCTGGCGGAGGAGCCAAAAACATTCAGTACTTC	CASSYSGGGAKNIQYF
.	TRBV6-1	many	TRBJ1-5	TGTGCCAGCAGCCTCAAGTGGGGAAATCAGCCCCAGCATTTT	CASSLKWGNQPQHF
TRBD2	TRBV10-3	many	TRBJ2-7	TGTGCCATCATGTCCCCGGGACTAGCCTACGAGCAGTACTTC	CAIMSPGLAYEQYF
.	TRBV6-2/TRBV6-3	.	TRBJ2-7	TGTACCAGCAGGTACTCCTCCGGGAGTCAAGGCTACGGGCAGTACTTC	CTSRYSSGSQGYGQYF
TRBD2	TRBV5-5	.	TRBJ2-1	TGTGCCAGCAGCACGACTAGCGGGAGGATAAATGAGCAGTTCTTC	CASSTTSGRINEQFF
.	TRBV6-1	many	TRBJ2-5	TGTGCCAGCAGCCCCGGTGGGAGCCAAGAGACCCAGTACTTC	CASSPGGSQETQYF
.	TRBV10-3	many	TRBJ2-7	TGTGCCATCAGTGAATCGGGTCAAGAGCAGTACTTC	CAISESGQEQYF
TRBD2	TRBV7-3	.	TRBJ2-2	TGTGCCAGCAGATCGACTAGCGGGAGGGCCGGAGGGGAGCTGTTTTTT	CASRSTSGRAGGELFF
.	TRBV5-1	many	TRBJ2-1	TGCGCCAGCAGCCCGATTAGCGGCTCCTACAATGAGCAGTTCTTC	CASSPISGSYNEQFF
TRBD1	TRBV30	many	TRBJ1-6	TGTGCCTGGAGTGTCGCTCGAACAGGGGCTGGAAATTCACCCCTCCACTTT	CAWSVARTGAGNSPLHF
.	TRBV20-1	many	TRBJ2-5	TGCAGTGCTAATAGGGAGACCCAGTACTTC	CSANRETQYF
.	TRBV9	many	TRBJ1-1	TGTGCCAGCAGCCAACACCCCGACCGGTTCCCAACTGAAGCTTTCTTT	CASSQHPDRFPTEAFF
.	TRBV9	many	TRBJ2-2	TGTGCCAGCAGCCTGAACACCGGGGAGCTGTTTTTT	CASSLNTGELFF
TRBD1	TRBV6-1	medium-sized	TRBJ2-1	TGTGCCAGCAGAAATGACAGGGTATCCTACAATGAGCAGTTCTTC	CASRNDRVSYNEQFF
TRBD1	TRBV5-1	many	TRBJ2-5	TGCGCCACTTCGGGACAGGGGACCTTGGTACAAGAGACCCAGTACTTC	CATSGQGTLVQETQYF
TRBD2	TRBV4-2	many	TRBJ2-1	TGTGCCAGCAGCCAGAGTTGGACTAGCGCCTACAGGAATGAGCAGTTCTTC	CASSQSWTSAYRNEQFF
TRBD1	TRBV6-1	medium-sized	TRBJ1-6	TGTGCCAGCAGTTCGACCGGGACAGGGGCCTCACCCCTCCACTTT	CASSSTGTGASPLHF
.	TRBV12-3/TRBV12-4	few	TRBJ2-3	TGTGCCAGCAGTTGGGAATCGGGGGAAATTCAGTATTTT	CASSWESGEIQYF
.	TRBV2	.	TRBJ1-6	TGTGCCAGCTGCCCCCATCCTAGCTCCTATAATTCACCCCTCCACTTT	CASCPHPSSYNSPLHF
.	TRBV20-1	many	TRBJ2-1	TGCAGTGCTAGGCCGGGACAGGAGCGGGGCAATGAGCAGTTCTTC	CSARPGQERGNEQFF
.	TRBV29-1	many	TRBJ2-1	TGCAGCGTCCTGACCTTTAACAATGAGCAGTTCTTC	CSVLTFNNEQFF
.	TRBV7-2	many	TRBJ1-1	TGTGCCAGCAGCTTAGATATGCAGGGCACTGAAGCTTTCTTT	CASSLDMQGTEAFF
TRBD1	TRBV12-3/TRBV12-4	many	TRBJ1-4	TGTGCCAGCAGCCGGGACAGGAGTGAAAAACTGTTTTTT	CASSRDRSEKLFF
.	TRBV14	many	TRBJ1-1	TGTGCCAGCAGCCAAAACCACGGAGGTACTGAAGCTTTCTTT	CASSQNHGGTEAFF
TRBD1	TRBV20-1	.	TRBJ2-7	TGCAGTGCTAGAGATGGGACAGACAACTACGAGCAGTACTTC	CSARDGTDNYEQYF
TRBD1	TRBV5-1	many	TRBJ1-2	TGCGCCAGCAGCTTTCAGGGGGGTGGCTACACCTTC	CASSFQGGGYTF
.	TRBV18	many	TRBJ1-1	TGTGCCAGCTCTACAGGGAAGACTGAAGCTTTCTTT	CASSTGKTEAFF
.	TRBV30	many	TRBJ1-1	TGTGCCTGGACGTTGGGGGGGCGCAGGAACACTGAAGCTTTCTTT	CAWTLGGRRNTEAFF
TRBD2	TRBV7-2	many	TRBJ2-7	TGTGCTACCGGGACTAGCGGGAGGGCCGAGCAGTACTTC	CATGTSGRAEQYF